This T cell receptor (beta chain) was retrieved from a study of OX40 agonist ivuxolimab in advanced cancers. For the study at large: Enrollees could have had prior anti-PD-1, anti-PD-L1 or anti-CTLA-4 therapy, which around 43% had received.

The method was immunoSEQ multiplex PCR; TCRdb's version includes in-frame clones alone and lacks a portion of them. Of fewer than 50,000 clones in the sample, 80% to 95% are singletons; the top ten hold 12% to 15%. Whole-study results and caveats: In the expanded peripheral T cells, antigen specificity was never determined. Both blood CD4+ and CD8+ T cells showed clonal growth by week 6 at 0.1 to 3.0 mg/kg.

On this clone: What it binds is not known.

The CDR3 is 14 amino acids. CDR1 is SGHDT and CDR2 is YYEEEE in the germline V gene. V lost 6 bases to trimming and J lost 3 bases, with 16 bases between them. Sample: CD4+ or CD8+ T cells sorted from blood, taken in a trial of the OX40 agonist ivuxolimab. The chain joins TRBV5-6 to TRBJ2-7; perhaps TRBD2 as D (6 bases). This receptor was obtained from an adult with an advanced solid tumor such as melanoma, head and neck, liver or kidney cancer. CDR3 DNA sequence: TGTGCCAGCACCCGCGGAGGGTCCGTCTACGAGCAGTACTTC. The encoded protein is CASTRGGSVYEQYF.